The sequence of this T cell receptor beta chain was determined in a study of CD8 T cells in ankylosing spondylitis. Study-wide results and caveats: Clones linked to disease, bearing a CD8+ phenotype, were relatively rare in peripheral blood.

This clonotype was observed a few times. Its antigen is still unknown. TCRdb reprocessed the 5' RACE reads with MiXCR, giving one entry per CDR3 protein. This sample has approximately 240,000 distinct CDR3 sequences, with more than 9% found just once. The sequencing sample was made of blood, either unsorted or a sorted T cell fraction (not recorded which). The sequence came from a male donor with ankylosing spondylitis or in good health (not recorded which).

The CDR3 spells CASRDKSSYEQYF. CDR3 DNA sequence: TGTGCCAGCCGGGACAAGAGCTCCTACGAGCAGTACTTC. The chain uses TRBV5-6 and TRBJ2-7; D possibly corresponds to TRBD1 (6 bases). Germline V gene data show CDR1 as SGHDT and CDR2 as YYEEEE. This CDR3 spans 13 amino acids. V was pared by 7 bases and J by 0 bases, with 11 bases between.